This T cell receptor beta chain was identified in a study of blood T cell repertoires in COVID-19. Study background: Sites in the United States, Italy and Spain provided acute and convalescent COVID-19 samples. PBMCs, B-cell-depleted T cells, or T cells provided the cDNA or gDNA that made up the material.

Original processing notes: Counts of nucleated cells, estimated from reference gene primer amplification, were obtained. Measured with immunoSEQ multiplex PCR; TCRdb has only the in-frame clones, and not every one. Clone size and V and J calls were adopted from that table, with D and trimming inferred from the DNA. The data contain 130,000 to 150,000 clones, roughly nine tenths of them seen just once; the ten biggest clones take up around an eighth. With 3 bases clipped from V and 4 bases from J, the junction kept 7 bases outside the gene matches. This CDR3 region has 15 residues. The germline V gene has CDR1 LNHNV and CDR2 YYDKDF (reference sequence).

This sequence originates from a man aged 18 to 30 with COVID-19, enrolled during active disease. This chain connects TRBV15 to TRBJ2-3, with 7 positions matching TRBD2. Sequenced sample: peripheral blood. CDR3 amino acids: CATSRGGSGADTQYF. The CDR3 DNA reads TGTGCCACCAGCAGGGGCGGGAGCGGGGCAGATACGCAGTATTTT.